The 5 T cell receptor beta chains presented below share a single source sample, sequenced in a study of blood T cell repertoires in COVID-19. The assay was immunoSEQ multiplex PCR, and TCRdb's table has in-frame clones only and misses some. In the table there are about 98,000 clones, 70% to 90% of which are singletons. The specimen was peripheral blood. The receptors come from a man in his sixties or seventies with acute or convalescent COVID-19.

The chain carries TRBV5-1 and TRBJ2-3, with D maybe TRBD2 (6 bases). The CDR3 runs 15 residues. Germline loops: CDR1 SGHRS, CDR2 YFSETQ. V lost 7 bases to trimming and J lost 0 bases, with 15 bases between them. CDR3 protein: CASRDGSLSTDTQYF. CDR3 nucleotides: TGCGCCAGCCGTGACGGGAGCCTCAGCACAGATACGCAGTATTTT.

The chain links TRBV5-4 to TRBJ1-1; D perhaps matches TRBD1 (5 bases). The V and J ends lost 4 bases and 1 base respectively, with 11 bases between them. Germline CDR1 SGHNT, CDR2 YYREEE (reference sequence). This CDR3 contains 14 residues. The CDR3 region has the DNA TGTGCCAGCAGCCGCGGACACCCGAACACTGAAGCTTTCTTT. This sequence encodes CASSRGHPNTEAFF.

In this sample, this clone turned up once. The CDR3 loop is CASNWDTNTGELFF. The CDR3 DNA follows: TGTGCCAGCAATTGGGACACGAACACCGGGGAGCTGTTTTTT. The chain carries TRBV5-5 and TRBJ2-2; possible D gene TRBD1, 6 bases. There are 14 residues in the CDR3. The germline gives CDR1 SGHKS, CDR2 YYEKEE (reference sequence). Trimming took off 6 bases at V and 0 bases at J, with 9 bases between the two ends.

This rearrangement joins TRBV4-1 to TRBJ2-7, with D possibly TRBD1 on 6 matching bases. Trimming removed 2 bases from V and 4 bases from J, with 12 bases in between. The length of the CDR3 is 14 residues. Germline loops: CDR1 MGHRA, CDR2 YSYEKL. CDR3 bases: TGCGCCAGCAGCCAAAGACAGGTTACGTACGAGCAGTACTTC. This codes for CASSQRQVTYEQYF.

This clone appeared a single time. For the CDR3, the DNA is TGTGCCTGGAGTGCCCGTCCCAGGTCTAACTATGGCTACACCTTC. This translates into CAWSARPRSNYGYTF. The chain combines TRBV30 with TRBJ1-2; D remains unclear. V was trimmed by 1 base and J by 0 bases, leaving 12 bases between them. CDR1 GTSNPN and CDR2 SVGIG come from the germline V gene (reference sequence). The CDR3 loop spans 15 amino acids.